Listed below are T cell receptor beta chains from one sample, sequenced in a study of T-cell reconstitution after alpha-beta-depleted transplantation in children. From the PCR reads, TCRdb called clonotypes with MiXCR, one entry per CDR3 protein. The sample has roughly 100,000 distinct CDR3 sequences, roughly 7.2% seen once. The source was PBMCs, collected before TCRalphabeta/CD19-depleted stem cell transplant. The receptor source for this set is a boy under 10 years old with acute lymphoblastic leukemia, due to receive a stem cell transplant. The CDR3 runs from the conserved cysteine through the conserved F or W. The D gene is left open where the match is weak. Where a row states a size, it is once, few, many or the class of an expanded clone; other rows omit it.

cdr3_aa: CASSLDSDSNQPQHF
cdr3_nt: TGTGCCAGCAGCTTAGATAGTGATAGCAATCAGCCCCAGCATTTT
j_call: TRBJ1-5
v_call: TRBV7-9
d_call: -
clone_size: few

cdr3_aa: CSARFSGNTGELFF
cdr3_nt: TGCAGTGCTAGATTTAGCGGAAACACCGGGGAGCTGTTTTTT
j_call: TRBJ2-2
v_call: TRBV20-1
d_call: -
clone_size: many

cdr3_aa: CASSRGRDEKLFF
cdr3_nt: TGTGCCAGCTCACGGGGGCGCGATGAAAAACTGTTTTTT
j_call: TRBJ1-4
v_call: TRBV18
d_call: -
clone_size: -

cdr3_aa: CASSVHGPNTEAFF
cdr3_nt: TGTGCCAGCAGTGTCCACGGGCCGAACACTGAAGCTTTCTTT
j_call: TRBJ1-1
v_call: TRBV2
d_call: -
clone_size: few

cdr3_aa: CASSFGGPSYEQYF
cdr3_nt: TGTGCCAGCAGTTTCGGCGGGCCTTCCTACGAGCAGTACTTC
j_call: TRBJ2-7
v_call: TRBV6-2/TRBV6-3
d_call: -
clone_size: -

cdr3_aa: CAIGLAGSPYF
cdr3_nt: TGTGCCATTGGACTAGCGGGGTCCCCGTACTTC
j_call: TRBJ2-7
v_call: TRBV7-9
d_call: TRBD2
clone_size: -

cdr3_aa: CASSFGTAGTDTQYF
cdr3_nt: TGTGCCAGCAGCTTCGGGACGGCGGGGACAGATACGCAGTATTTT
j_call: TRBJ2-3
v_call: TRBV11-1
d_call: -
clone_size: -

cdr3_aa: CASSPFRGTDTQYF
cdr3_nt: TGTGCCAGCAGCCCCTTCCGGGGCACAGATACGCAGTATTTT
j_call: TRBJ2-3
v_call: TRBV7-2
d_call: -
clone_size: -

cdr3_aa: CASSLKHSGNEQFF
cdr3_nt: TGTGCCAGCAGCTTGAAGCACTCGGGGAATGAGCAGTTCTTC
j_call: TRBJ2-1
v_call: TRBV5-6
d_call: -
clone_size: many

cdr3_aa: CASSLRGGSGDTQYF
cdr3_nt: TGCGCCAGCAGCTTGCGCGGGGGGTCTGGAGATACGCAGTATTTT
j_call: TRBJ2-3
v_call: TRBV5-1
d_call: TRBD2
clone_size: many

cdr3_aa: CSALISGRKNTEAFF
cdr3_nt: TGCAGTGCCCTGATATCCGGACGGAAGAACACTGAAGCTTTCTTT
j_call: TRBJ1-1
v_call: TRBV20-1
d_call: -
clone_size: many

cdr3_aa: CASSQIDMGLAGGEQYF
cdr3_nt: TGCGCCAGCAGCCAAATCGACATGGGACTAGCGGGAGGGGAGCAGTACTTC
j_call: TRBJ2-7
v_call: TRBV4-1
d_call: TRBD2
clone_size: many

cdr3_aa: CASRDNGNEQFF
cdr3_nt: TGTGCCAGCAGAGATAACGGTAATGAGCAGTTCTTC
j_call: TRBJ2-1
v_call: TRBV6-2/TRBV6-3
d_call: -
clone_size: few